These 6 T cell receptor beta chains came from one sample sequenced in a study of post-analysis software for immune sequencing data. General study points: TRBV5-6, TRBV5-1 and TRBV20-1 were among roughly five TRBV segments more frequent in patients than controls.

Antigens of these TCRs are unknown. The library was made from cDNA and included unique molecular identifiers. From the PCR reads, TCRdb called clonotypes with MiXCR, one entry per CDR3 protein. The repertoire holds under 200,000 distinct CDR3 sequences, 25% to 35% seen once, with about 3.4% in the top ten. The sequenced sample consisted of blood. These receptors all come from a girl under 18 with multiple sclerosis.

This chain links TRBV7-9 with TRBJ1-5, with D hard to call. Between the trimmed V and J ends, which lost 1 base and 7 bases, there was a span of 14 bases. Looked up from germline, CDR1 is SEHNR and CDR2 is FQNEAQ (reference sequence). The CDR3 consists of 15 residues. CDR3 in amino acids: CASSLDRTQGQPQHF. The CDR3 DNA sequence: TGTGCCAGCAGCTTAGACCGCACCCAAGGGCAGCCCCAGCATTTT.

J is TRBJ1-2 and V is TRBV5-1, with TRBD1 matching over 10 bases. The length of the CDR3 is 15 residues. Trimming took 4 bases from V and 7 from J; bases not matched to a gene: 10. Germline V gene lookup returns CDR1 SGHRS and CDR2 YFSETQ. The CDR3 loop is CASSPSGQGRGGYTF. DNA of the CDR3: TGCGCCAGCAGCCCATCGGGACAGGGGAGGGGTGGCTACACCTTC.

This clonotype showed up many times. The V and J genes are TRBV28 and TRBJ1-2, with TRBD1 matching over 7 bases. The CDR3 length is 14 residues. In germline, CDR1 is MDHEN, CDR2 SYDVKM. J lost 5 bases, V lost 7 bases, and 10 bases had no gene match. DNA of the CDR3: TGTGCCAGCACCGAAACGACAGGGCCGTATGGCTACACCTTC. Translated, it gives CASTETTGPYGYTF.

This clonotype was observed a handful of times. The rearrangement uses TRBV20-1 and TRBJ2-4; 7 bases fit TRBD2. CDR1 DFQATT and CDR2 SNEGSKA come from the germline V gene (reference sequence). The V gene end was trimmed by 3 bases and the J gene end by 6 bases; junction bases not matched to a gene: 5. The CDR3 is 13 residues long. The CDR3 sequence: CSARVGRGNIQYF. The CDR3 DNA follows: TGCAGTGCTAGGGTGGGGAGGGGAAACATTCAGTACTTC.

The table lists this clonotype with a few counts. The gene calls are TRBV5-1 and TRBJ2-7; 8 positions agree with TRBD1. CDR3 length: 15 residues. The trim removed 2 bases at V and 0 bases at J, leaving 4 bases unmatched. Germline lookup yields CDR1 SGHRS and CDR2 YFSETQ. CDR3 sequence (DNA): TGCGCCAGCAGCTTAGGGACAGGTTCCTCCTACGAGCAGTACTTC. Its protein is CASSLGTGSSYEQYF.

Concerning this clonotype: One base away lies a much larger clone, so this may be a sequencing read error. This chain uses TRBV6-2 or TRBV6-3 with TRBJ2-7; D might be TRBD2 (6 bases). Germline V gives CDR1 MNHEY, CDR2 SVGEGT. This CDR3 has 14 amino acids. V was pared by 6 bases and J by 2 bases, with 14 bases between. The CDR3 sequence is CASRRRENPYEQYF. CDR3 in DNA: TGTGCCAGCAGACGTCGGGAGAACCCCTACGAGCAGTACTTC.